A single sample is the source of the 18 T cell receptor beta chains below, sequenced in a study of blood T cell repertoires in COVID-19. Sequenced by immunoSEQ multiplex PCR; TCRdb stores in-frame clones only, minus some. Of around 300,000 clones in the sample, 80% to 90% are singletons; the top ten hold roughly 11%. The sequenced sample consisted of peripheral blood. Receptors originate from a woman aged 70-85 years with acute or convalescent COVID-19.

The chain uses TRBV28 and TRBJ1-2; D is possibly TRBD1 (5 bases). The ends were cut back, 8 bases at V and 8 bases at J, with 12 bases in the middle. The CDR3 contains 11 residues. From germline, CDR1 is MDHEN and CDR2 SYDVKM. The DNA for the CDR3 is TGTGCCAGCCGAGGAGGGGACGGCTACACCTTC. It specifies CASRGGDGYTF.

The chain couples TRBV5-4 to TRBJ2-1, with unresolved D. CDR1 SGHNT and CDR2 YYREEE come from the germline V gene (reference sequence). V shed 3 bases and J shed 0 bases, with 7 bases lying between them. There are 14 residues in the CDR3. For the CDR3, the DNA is TGTGCCAGCAGCTCACGGAGCTCCTACAATGAGCAGTTCTTC. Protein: CASSSRSSYNEQFF.

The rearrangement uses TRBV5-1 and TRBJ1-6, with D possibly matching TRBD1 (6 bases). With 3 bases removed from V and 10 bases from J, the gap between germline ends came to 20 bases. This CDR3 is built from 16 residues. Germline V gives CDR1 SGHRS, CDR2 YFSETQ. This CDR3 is CASSSGNRAEGSPLHF. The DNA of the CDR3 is TGCGCCAGCAGCTCTGGAAACAGGGCCGAGGGATCACCCCTCCACTTT.

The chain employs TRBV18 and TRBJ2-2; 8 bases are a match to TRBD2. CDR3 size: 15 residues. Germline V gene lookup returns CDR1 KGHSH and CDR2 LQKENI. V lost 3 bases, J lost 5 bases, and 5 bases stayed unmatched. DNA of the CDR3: TGTGCCAGCTCACCGGATAGCGGGGCGACCGGGGAGCTGTTTTTT. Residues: CASSPDSGATGELFF.

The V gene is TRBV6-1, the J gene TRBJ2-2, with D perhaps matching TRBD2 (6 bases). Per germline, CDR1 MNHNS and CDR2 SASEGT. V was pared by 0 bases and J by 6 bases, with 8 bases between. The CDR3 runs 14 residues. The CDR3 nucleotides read TGTGCCAGCAGTGAAGCGAGGAGGGCCGGGGAGCTGTTTTTT. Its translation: CASSEARRAGELFF.

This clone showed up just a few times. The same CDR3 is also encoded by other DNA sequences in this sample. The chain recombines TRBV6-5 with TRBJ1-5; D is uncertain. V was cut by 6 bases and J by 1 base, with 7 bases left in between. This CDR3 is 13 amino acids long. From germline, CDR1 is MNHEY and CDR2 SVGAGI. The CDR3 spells CASSPRSNQPQHF. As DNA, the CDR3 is TGTGCCAGCAGCCCACGGAGCAATCAGCCCCAGCATTTT.

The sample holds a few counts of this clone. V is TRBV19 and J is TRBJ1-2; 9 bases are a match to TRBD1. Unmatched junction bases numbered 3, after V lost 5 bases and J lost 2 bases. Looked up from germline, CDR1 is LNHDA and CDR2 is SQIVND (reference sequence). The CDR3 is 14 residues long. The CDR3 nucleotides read TGTGCCAGTAGTCAGGGACAGGGCAACTATGGCTACACCTTC. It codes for CASSQGQGNYGYTF.

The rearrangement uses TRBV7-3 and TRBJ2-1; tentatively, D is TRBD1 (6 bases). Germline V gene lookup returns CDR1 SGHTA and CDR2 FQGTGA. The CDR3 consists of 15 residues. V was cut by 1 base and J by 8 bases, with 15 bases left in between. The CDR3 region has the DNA TGTGCCAGCAGCTTAAGACCGGCAGGGGCTGATGAGCAGTTCTTC. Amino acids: CASSLRPAGADEQFF.

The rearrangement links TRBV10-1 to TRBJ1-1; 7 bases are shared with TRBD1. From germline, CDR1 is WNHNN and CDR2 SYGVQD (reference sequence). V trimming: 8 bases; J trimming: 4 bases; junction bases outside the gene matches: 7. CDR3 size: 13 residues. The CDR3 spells CASSLGTATEAFF. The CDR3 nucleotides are TGCGCCAGCTCCCTAGGGACAGCCACTGAAGCTTTCTTT.

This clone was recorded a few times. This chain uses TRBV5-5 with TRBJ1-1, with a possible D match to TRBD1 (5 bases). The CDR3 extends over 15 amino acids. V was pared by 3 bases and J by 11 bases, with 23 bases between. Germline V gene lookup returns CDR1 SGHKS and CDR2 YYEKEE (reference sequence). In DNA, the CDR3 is TGTGCCAGCAGCTCGAACCCGAGCGGGGGAGTTGAGGCTTTCTTT. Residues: CASSSNPSGGVEAFF.

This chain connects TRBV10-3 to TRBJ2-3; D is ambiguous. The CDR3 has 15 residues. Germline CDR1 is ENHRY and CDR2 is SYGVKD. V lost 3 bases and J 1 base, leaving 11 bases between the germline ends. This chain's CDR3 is CAISDTRSGTDTQYF. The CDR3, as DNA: TGTGCCATCAGTGACACCCGTAGTGGCACAGATACGCAGTATTTT.

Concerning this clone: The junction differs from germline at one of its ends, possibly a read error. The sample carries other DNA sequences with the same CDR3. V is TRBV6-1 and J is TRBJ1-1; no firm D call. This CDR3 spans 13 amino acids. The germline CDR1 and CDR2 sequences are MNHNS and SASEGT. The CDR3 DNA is TGTGCCAGCAGCGAAGTCGGTAACACTGAAGCTTTCTTT. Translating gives CASSEVGNTEAFF.

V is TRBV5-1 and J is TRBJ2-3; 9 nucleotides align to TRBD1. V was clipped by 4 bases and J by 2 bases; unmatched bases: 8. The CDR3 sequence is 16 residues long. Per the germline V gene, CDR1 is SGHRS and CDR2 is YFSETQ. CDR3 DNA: TGCGCCAGCAGCCGGACAGGGGATACATACACAGATACGCAGTATTTT. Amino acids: CASSRTGDTYTDTQYF. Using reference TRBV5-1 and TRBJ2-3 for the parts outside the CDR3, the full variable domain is KAGVTQTPRYLIKTRGQQVTLSCSPISGHRSVSWYQQTPGQGLQFLFEYFSETQRNKGNFPGRFSGRQFSNSRSEMNVSTLELGDSALYLCASSRTGDTYTDTQYFGPGTRLTVL.

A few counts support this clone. The CDR3 DNA reads TGTGCCAGCAGTGCCCCCGGGACAGGGCGCCATCAGCCCCAGCATTTT. Its protein is CASSAPGTGRHQPQHF. The chain links TRBV6-1 to TRBJ1-5, with 9 bases aligning to TRBD1. CDR3 length: 16 residues. V gave up 4 bases and J gave up 5 bases; unmatched junction bases: 9. Germline lookup yields CDR1 MNHNS and CDR2 SASEGT.

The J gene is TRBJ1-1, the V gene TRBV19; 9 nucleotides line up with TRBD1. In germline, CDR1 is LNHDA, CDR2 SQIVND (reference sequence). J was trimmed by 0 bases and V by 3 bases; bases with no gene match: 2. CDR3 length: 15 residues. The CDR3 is CASSIRDRVNTEAFF. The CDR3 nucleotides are TGTGCCAGTAGTATTCGGGACAGGGTGAACACTGAAGCTTTCTTT.

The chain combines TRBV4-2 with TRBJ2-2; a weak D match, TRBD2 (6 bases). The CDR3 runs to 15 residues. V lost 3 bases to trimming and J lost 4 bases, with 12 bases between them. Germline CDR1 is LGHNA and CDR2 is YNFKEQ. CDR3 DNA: TGTGCCAGCAGCCAGGGACGGGGGACCACCGGGGAGCTGTTTTTT. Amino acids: CASSQGRGTTGELFF.

CDR3 loop: CASSRRTVGTEAFF. The CDR3 nucleotides read TGTGCCAGCAGCCGCCGGACAGTGGGCACTGAAGCTTTCTTT. V is TRBV6-5 and J is TRBJ1-1; D possibly corresponds to TRBD1 (6 bases). Germline lookup yields CDR1 MNHEY and CDR2 SVGAGI. This CDR3 contains 14 residues. The V end lost 6 bases, the J end lost 4 bases, and 15 bases lay between the germline ends.

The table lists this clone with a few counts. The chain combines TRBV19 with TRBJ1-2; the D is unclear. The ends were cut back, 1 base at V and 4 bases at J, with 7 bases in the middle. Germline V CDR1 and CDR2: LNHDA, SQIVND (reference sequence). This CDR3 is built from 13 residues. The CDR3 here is CASSIGAGYGYTF. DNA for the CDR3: TGTGCCAGTAGTATAGGGGCAGGCTATGGCTACACCTTC.